This record concerns one TCR beta chain sequence. Its specificity is not known. One junction end does not reproduce the germline sequence, and a read error may be involved. This record belongs to a study of CD8 T cell repertoires and HIV-1 epitope variants. Study-wide points: The assay identified only TCR beta chains of antigen-proliferating T cells.

Profiling relied on immunoSEQ multiplex PCR, and the TCRdb table lists in-frame clones only, not all of them. Seen here are about 3,500 clones, 70% to 75% observed once, and the top ten hold roughly 43%. The CDR3 runs to 20 residues. Germline-derived CDR1 and CDR2 are LNHDA and SQIVND (reference sequence). This TCR derives from a male donor with HIV. The chain is built from TRBV19 and TRBJ1-2; 9 nucleotides agree with TRBD1. Sequencing was performed on cultured CD8+ T cells derived from PBMCs. The CDR3 region has the DNA TGTGCCAGTAGCATAGAACCGACAGGGGGAACCCCTACCCACTTATATGGCTACACCTTC. This encodes CASSIEPTGGTPTHLYGYTF.